The 2 T cell receptor beta chains reported below all come from one sample, sequenced in a study of shared clonotypes between healthy human individuals. Selected positively for CCR7 and CD45RO-negative, naive CD8 cells excluded terminally differentiated effector memory CD45RA+ cells. This table comes from immunoSEQ multiplex PCR, and its TCRdb copy is limited to in-frame clones, with some not included. The profile shows around 1,900,000 clones, approximately 92% of them singletons. Material for sequencing was naive CD8+ T cells from PBMCs. The source is a man younger than 35 in good health. Some clones in this sample may be carry-over from other donors' samples.

The chain couples TRBV27 to TRBJ2-2; no firm D call. The CDR3 is 13 amino acids. Germline CDR1 is MNHEY and CDR2 is SMNVEV (reference sequence). V was shortened by 6 bases and J by 6 bases, with 11 bases between the two germline ends. The CDR3 nucleotides read TGTGCCAGCAGCTGGATGCCCGCCGGGGAGCTGTTTTTT. Translated, it gives CASSWMPAGELFF.

CDR3 sequence (DNA): TGTGCCATTGGGACACCTGATAATTCACCCCTCCACTTT. It codes for CAIGTPDNSPLHF. This rearrangement joins TRBV10-3 to TRBJ1-6, with a tentative D call TRBD1 (6 bases). CDR1 and CDR2 (germline): ENHRY, SYGVKD. Trimming took 9 bases from V and 5 from J, leaving 11 bases between them. This CDR3 is built from 13 residues.